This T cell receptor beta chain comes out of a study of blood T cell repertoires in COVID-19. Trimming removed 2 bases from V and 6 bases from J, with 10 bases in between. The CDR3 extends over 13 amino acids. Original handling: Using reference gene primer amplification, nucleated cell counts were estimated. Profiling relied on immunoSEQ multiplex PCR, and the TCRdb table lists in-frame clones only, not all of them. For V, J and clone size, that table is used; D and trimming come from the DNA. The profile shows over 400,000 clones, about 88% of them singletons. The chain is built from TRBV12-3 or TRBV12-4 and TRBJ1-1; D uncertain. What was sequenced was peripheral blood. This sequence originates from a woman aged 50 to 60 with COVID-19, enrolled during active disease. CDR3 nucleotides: TGTGCCAGCAGTTTACAGACAATCTCTGAAGCTTTCTTT. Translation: CASSLQTISEAFF.